This paragraph covers one TCR beta chain sequence. Its antigen is not identified. Each CDR3 protein gets one entry after TCRdb re-called the reads with MiXCR. The sample has about 120,000 distinct CDR3 sequences; under 35% are singletons. This specimen belongs to a study of T cell repertoires in cytomegalovirus infection. Turning to the study itself: Both CMV infection and a matching HLA type were indicated by public TCR beta signatures.

The source material was CD8+ T cells from cultured PBMCs, sampled from culture after CMV antigen stimulation. The sequence came from a human donor in good health (CMV status not recorded). Some clones in this sample may be carry-over from other donors' samples.

The CDR3, as DNA: TGCAGTGCAGCCGGGAATACAGATACGCAGTATTTT. As protein: CSAAGNTDTQYF. The chain has TRBV20-1 and TRBJ2-3; TRBD2 might be the D (5 bases). CDR1 and CDR2 from the germline V gene are DFQATT and SNEGSKA (reference sequence). The length of the CDR3 is 12 residues. Trimming shortened V by 6 bases and J by 3 bases, and 10 bases separated the two germline ends.